The next 24 T cell receptor beta chains were all read from a single sample in a study of Graves' ophthalmopathy and Graves' hyperthyroidism. RNA transcripts provided the template for amplifying TCR beta CDR3 regions. First-round RT-PCR used HTBI primers; second-round multiplex PCR followed. TCRdb passed the multiplex PCR reads through MiXCR, listing each CDR3 protein once. The sample has approximately 1.2 million distinct CDR3 sequences, 35% to 45% seen once. Material: peripheral blood or thyroid tissue (not recorded which). These receptors all stem from an adult man with Graves' hyperthyroidism.

The chain is built from TRBV7-8 and TRBJ2-6; 8 nucleotides match TRBD1. Germline V gene sequence: CDR1 SGHVS, CDR2 FQNEAQ. Unmatched junction bases numbered 8, after V lost 4 bases and J lost 0 bases. This CDR3 comprises 18 residues. CDR3: CASSSLGQGHSGANVLTF. The CDR3 region has the DNA TGTGCCAGCAGCTCATTAGGACAGGGACACTCTGGGGCCAACGTCCTGACTTTC.

This sequence joins TRBV7-2 and TRBJ1-5; D unresolved. Per the germline V gene, CDR1 is SGHTA and CDR2 is FQGNSA. This CDR3 has 15 residues. Trimming shortened V by 5 bases and J by 5 bases, and 16 bases separated the two germline ends. The CDR3 DNA sequence: TGTGCCAGCAGCCTGGAGGGTGATGGGGATCAGCCCCAGCATTTT. Translating gives CASSLEGDGDQPQHF.

This rearrangement joins TRBV12-3 or TRBV12-4 to TRBJ1-6, with D perhaps matching TRBD1 (5 bases). Trimming left V 4 bases short and J 10 bases short, with 14 bases between. This CDR3 spans 14 amino acids. DNA for the CDR3: TGTGCCAGCAGTTCGGGACTGAGGACCTCACCCCTCCACTTT. This encodes CASSSGLRTSPLHF.

CDR3 coding DNA: TGTGCCAGCAGTCCTAGGACACGCCCCACCGAGCAGTACTTC. It is translated as CASSPRTRPTEQYF. The V and J genes are TRBV6-5 and TRBJ2-7; perhaps TRBD1 as D (5 bases). The CDR3 consists of 14 residues. In germline, CDR1 is MNHEY, CDR2 SVGAGI. Trimming stripped 5 bases from V and 6 bases from J, with 17 bases between.

There are many counts of this clonotype. The V and J genes are TRBV9 and TRBJ1-2; TRBD1 matches 7 bases. This CDR3 spans 15 amino acids. With V trimmed by 0 bases and J by 2 bases, 4 bases remained unmatched. The germline gives CDR1 SGDLS, CDR2 YYNGEE. Written as DNA, the CDR3 is TGTGCCAGCAGCGTAGAACCAGGGGGAAACTATGGCTACACCTTC. This translates into CASSVEPGGNYGYTF.

The rearrangement joins TRBV2 to TRBJ1-5, with a tentative D call TRBD1 (6 bases). Per the germline V gene, CDR1 is SNHLY and CDR2 is FYNNEI. The CDR3 has 14 amino acids. V was shortened by 5 bases and J by 5 bases, with 13 bases between the two germline ends. The CDR3 loop is CASSPTGSHQPQHF. The CDR3 DNA sequence: TGTGCCAGCAGTCCTACAGGGTCGCATCAGCCCCAGCATTTT.

This clonotype has just a few counts. A much larger clonotype is one base distant, so this may be a read error. This chain connects TRBV29-1 to TRBJ2-7, with D maybe TRBD2 (6 bases). The V gene lost 4 bases and the J gene lost 6 bases, with 19 bases spanning the gap. The CDR3 is made up of 14 amino acids. Germline lookup yields CDR1 SQVTM and CDR2 ANQGSEA. The CDR3 bases are TGCAGCGTTGCAGGGCGGGGTCTCGTCGCCGAGCAGTACTTC. Translating gives CSVAGRGLVAEQYF.

This clonotype appeared a few times. The gene calls are TRBV30 and TRBJ1-5; 7 positions agree with TRBD1. V lost 1 base to trimming and J lost 4 bases; unmatched junction nucleotides: 1. There are 13 residues in the CDR3. Germline loops: CDR1 GTSNPN, CDR2 SVGIG (reference sequence). CDR3: CAWSEQGNQPQHF. Here the CDR3 DNA reads TGTGCCTGGAGTGAACAGGGGAATCAGCCCCAGCATTTT.

This clonotype has more than one count but fewer than ten. V usage is TRBV20-1 and J usage is TRBJ1-5; 9 bases agree with TRBD1. CDR1 and CDR2 from the germline V gene are DFQATT and SNEGSKA (reference sequence). This CDR3 is 15 amino acids long. With V trimmed by 2 bases and J by 8 bases, 10 bases remained unmatched. The CDR3 DNA reads as TGCAGTGCTAGAACCACCTACGACAGGGGGAAGCCCCAGCATTTT. Protein product: CSARTTYDRGKPQHF.

This clonotype was recorded at least ten times. The CDR3 coding sequence is TGTGCCAGCAGCTTCTCGAACAATGAAAAACTGTTTTTT. Amino acid sequence: CASSFSNNEKLFF. The genes are TRBV7-2 and TRBJ1-4; D ambiguous. The germline V gene has CDR1 SGHTA and CDR2 FQGNSA. V was cut by 3 bases and J by 5 bases, with 7 bases left in between. The CDR3 extends over 13 amino acids.

V gene TRBV7-8 combines with J gene TRBJ2-2, with 8 bases matching TRBD2. The V gene's germline CDR1 is SGHVS and CDR2 FQNEAQ. Germline trimming cut 5 bases from V and 7 bases from J; bases unmatched to any gene: 12. The CDR3 is made up of 16 amino acids. In nucleotides, the CDR3 is TGTGCCAGCAGCGCCAAGACTAGCGAGAGGAACGGGGAGCTGTTTTTT. Its translation is CASSAKTSERNGELFF.

This clonotype was seen a handful of times. The chain links TRBV5-1 to TRBJ2-7; TRBD1 agrees at 7 bases. Per the germline V gene, CDR1 is SGHRS and CDR2 is YFSETQ. This CDR3 spans 14 amino acids. The V gene end was trimmed by 4 bases and the J gene end by 4 bases; junction bases not matched to a gene: 8. CDR3 sequence (DNA): TGCGCCAGCAGCGCCTGGGACAGAGAGTACGAGCAGTACTTC. This sequence encodes CASSAWDREYEQYF.

The CDR3 DNA follows: TGCAGCGTTGAAGAGCGCGCTTTCTTT. Residues: CSVEERAFF. The V gene is TRBV29-1, the J gene TRBJ1-1; D is uncertain. Trimming cost V 0 bases and J 11 bases, with 4 bases left between them. The CDR3 has 9 residues. CDR1 is SQVTM, CDR2 ANQGSEA, per germline. Filled out from reference TRBV29-1 and TRBJ1-1, the complete variable domain reads SAVISQKPSRDICQRGTSLTIQCQVDSQVTMMFWYRQQPGQSLTLIATANQGSEATYESGFVIDKFPISRPNLTFSTLTVSNMSPEDSSIYLCSVEERAFFGQGTRLTVV.

The chain combines TRBV7-2 with TRBJ2-7, with 14 bases matching TRBD2. J gave up 3 bases and V 5 bases, and 6 bases lay outside the gene matches. This CDR3 spans 16 amino acids. Germline V gene sequence: CDR1 SGHTA, CDR2 FQGNSA. This CDR3 reads CASSKSGTSGSYEQYF. The CDR3 DNA is TGTGCCAGCAGCAAATCCGGGACTAGCGGGAGCTACGAGCAGTACTTC.

This clonotype was counted a few times. The chain links TRBV19 to TRBJ1-1, with a weak D call TRBD1 (6 bases). Germline CDR1 and CDR2: LNHDA and SQIVND (reference sequence). V lost 9 bases, J lost 1 base, and 18 bases lay in between. The CDR3 covers 15 residues. CDR3 nucleotides: TGTGCCAGCAGGGAGGACAGAGGGGCGAACACTGAAGCTTTCTTT. It specifies CASREDRGANTEAFF.

In this sample, this clonotype turned up many times. The chain carries TRBV25-1 and TRBJ2-7, with D hard to call. V was clipped by 0 bases and J by 3 bases, with 6 bases between them. The CDR3 runs 13 residues. Germline CDR1 reads MGHDK; CDR2 reads SYGVNS. CDR3 region: CASSEYVDYEQYF. In DNA form, the CDR3 reads TGTGCCAGCAGTGAATACGTCGACTACGAGCAGTACTTC.

This clonotype has more than one count but fewer than ten. This chain joins TRBV12-3 or TRBV12-4 and TRBJ2-7; possible D gene TRBD1, 6 bases. The V end lost 2 bases, the J end lost 4 bases, and 12 bases lay between the germline ends. This CDR3 contains 14 residues. The CDR3 loop is CASSLQGHRYEQYF. As DNA, the CDR3 is TGTGCCAGCAGTTTACAGGGACACCGATACGAGCAGTACTTC.

For this clonotype: The junction does not match germline at one end; this may be a read error. The chain is built from TRBV10-3 and TRBJ2-7; D is possibly TRBD1 (5 bases). The germline V gene encodes CDR1 ENHRY and CDR2 SYGVKD. This CDR3 comprises 14 residues. The CDR3 spells CASSTGSKTYEQYF. The CDR3 region has the DNA TGTGCCAGCAGTACAGGTAGTAAAACCTACGAGCAGTACTTC.

The sample holds many counts of this clonotype. The chain employs TRBV7-6 and TRBJ1-2; 8 nucleotides agree with TRBD1. CDR3 length: 14 residues. Germline V gene lookup returns CDR1 SGHVS and CDR2 FNYEAQ. The trim removed 5 bases at V and 10 bases at J, leaving 12 bases unmatched. CDR3 nucleotides: TGTGCCAGCAGCAGTCTGCGGACAGGGTCGGACTACACCTTC. Translation: CASSSLRTGSDYTF.

The sample holds many counts of this clonotype. The chain uses TRBV7-2 and TRBJ1-3; D call uncertain. V was pared by 6 bases and J by 3 bases, with 12 bases between. This CDR3 is built from 14 residues. Germline-derived CDR1 and CDR2 are SGHTA and FQGNSA. The CDR3: CASRRSSGGNTIYF. The DNA for the CDR3 is TGTGCCAGCAGACGTAGTTCGGGTGGAAACACCATATATTTT.

Ten or more counts support this clonotype. The gene calls are TRBV9 and TRBJ1-4, with 10 positions matching TRBD1. The junction had 9 bases not matched to a gene; V was cut back by 5 bases and J by 8 bases. The CDR3 covers 15 residues. The V gene's germline CDR1 is SGDLS and CDR2 YYNGEE. CDR3 coding DNA: TGTGCCAGCAGTCGAAGCGGGACAGGGGAAGAAAAACTGTTTTTT. Translated: CASSRSGTGEEKLFF.

V gene TRBV10-3 combines with J gene TRBJ2-2; D remains ambiguous. Germline V gene lookup returns CDR1 ENHRY and CDR2 SYGVKD. V lost 7 bases to trimming and J lost 0 bases, with 12 bases between them. This CDR3 comprises 15 residues. The CDR3 DNA is TGTGCCATCAAGCTAGAGACACCGAACACCGGGGAGCTGTTTTTT. Translation: CAIKLETPNTGELFF.

This clonotype showed up many times. The chain joins TRBV5-1 to TRBJ1-1, with a weak D call TRBD1 (5 bases). Trimming cost V 4 bases and J 7 bases, with 17 bases left between them. The CDR3 has 14 amino acids. Germline V lookup: CDR1 SGHRS, CDR2 YFSETQ. The CDR3 DNA is TGCGCCAGCAGCCATTCCCAAGGGGCGGGTGAAGCTTTCTTT. It is translated as CASSHSQGAGEAFF.

A few counts support this clonotype. The chain joins TRBV9 to TRBJ1-1; D remains ambiguous. Germline values: CDR1 SGDLS, CDR2 YYNGEE. Deletions cut 6 bases from V and 1 base from J, with 13 bases between. This CDR3 comprises 14 residues. CDR3 bases: TGTGCCAGCAACCGAGGGCGGAGGAACACTGAAGCTTTCTTT. Amino acid sequence: CASNRGRRNTEAFF.